Below, 4 T cell receptor beta chains from the same sample are listed, as sequenced in a study of beta chain features in type 1 diabetes. The whole isolated RNA underwent reverse transcription, so sequencing captured expressed TCRB transcripts. The table came from immunoSEQ multiplex PCR; TCRdb's copy has only in-frame clones and leaves some out. The sample has some 900,000 clones; about a sixth are singletons. Specimen: naive CD4+ T cells from blood. The receptors here all came from a woman in her late teens or twenties in good health.

This clone has more than one count but fewer than ten. The chain joins TRBV18 to TRBJ2-1; TRBD2 might be the D (6 bases). The CDR3 covers 14 residues. Germline-derived CDR1 and CDR2 are KGHSH and LQKENI. Trimming removed 2 bases from V and 9 bases from J, with 14 bases in between. DNA for the CDR3: TGTGCCAGCTCACCAGTAGCGACTAGTCTTGAGCAGTTCTTC. Its translation: CASSPVATSLEQFF.

The rearrangement joins TRBV18 to TRBJ2-3; perhaps TRBD1 as D (6 bases). Germline loops: CDR1 KGHSH, CDR2 LQKENI. The CDR3 runs to 15 residues. Trimming removed 6 bases at V and 2 bases at J, with 15 bases between. CDR3 coding DNA: TGTGCCAGCTCTAACCGACAGGTCACCACAGATACGCAGTATTTT. Its translation: CASSNRQVTTDTQYF.

The chain carries TRBV7-6 and TRBJ2-3; D perhaps matches TRBD2 (6 bases). The CDR3 covers 15 residues. The V end was cut by 6 bases, the J end by 2 bases, with 15 bases between. CDR1 is SGHVS and CDR2 is FNYEAQ in the germline V gene. Here the CDR3 DNA reads TGTGCCAGCAGTCGACGCGGGGAACTCACAGATACGCAGTATTTT. This codes for CASSRRGELTDTQYF.

The chain joins TRBV4-3 to TRBJ2-5; D gene unclear. The CDR3 has 14 residues. Germline loops: CDR1 LGHNA, CDR2 YSLEER. The V gene lost 5 bases and the J gene lost 2 bases, with 12 bases spanning the gap. This chain's CDR3 is CASSSSVGQETQYF. The CDR3 DNA is TGCGCCAGCAGCTCGTCGGTAGGGCAAGAGACCCAGTACTTC.